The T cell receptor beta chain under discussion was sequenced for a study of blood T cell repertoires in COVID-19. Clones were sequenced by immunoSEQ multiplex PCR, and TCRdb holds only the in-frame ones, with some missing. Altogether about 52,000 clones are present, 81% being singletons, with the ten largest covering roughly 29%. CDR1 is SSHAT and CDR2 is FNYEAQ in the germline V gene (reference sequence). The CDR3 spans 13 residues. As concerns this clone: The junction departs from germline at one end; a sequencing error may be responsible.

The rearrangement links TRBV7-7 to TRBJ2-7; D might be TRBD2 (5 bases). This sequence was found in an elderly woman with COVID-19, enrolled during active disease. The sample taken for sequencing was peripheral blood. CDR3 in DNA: TGTGCTAGCAGCGACTCCAGCGGCTACGAGCAGTACTTC. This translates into CASSDSSGYEQYF. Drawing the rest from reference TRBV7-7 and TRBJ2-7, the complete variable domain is GAGVSQSPRYKVTKRGQDVTLRCDPISSHATLYWYQQALGQGPEFLTYFNYEAQPDKSGLPSDRFSAERPEGSISTLTIQRTEQRDSAMYRCASSDSSGYEQYFGPGTRLTVT.